Each of the 5 T cell receptor beta chains below was sequenced from the same sample in a study of T-cell reconstitution after alpha-beta-depleted transplantation in children. Molecular barcoding with unique molecular identifiers was used for the TCRbeta library. TCRdb reprocessed the PCR reads with MiXCR, giving one entry per CDR3 protein. This table holds 220,000 or so distinct CDR3 sequences, around 7.8% found once. Material: PBMCs, mostly from graft donor cells, obtained 180 days after TCRalphabeta/CD19-depleted stem cell transplant. The receptors stem from a male patient under 18 who had a stem cell transplant for acute lymphoblastic leukemia, so the T cells may come from the graft donor.

At least ten counts were recorded for this clonotype. J is TRBJ2-5 and V is TRBV7-6, with D perhaps matching TRBD2 (6 bases). The germline gives CDR1 SGHVS, CDR2 FNYEAQ. Trimming took off 5 bases at V and 7 bases at J, with 11 bases between the two ends. This CDR3 spans 12 amino acids. DNA of the CDR3: TGTGCCAGCAGCCCCGGGGGTCCGACCCAGTACTTC. Its translation: CASSPGGPTQYF. The complete variable domain, with remaining parts taken from reference TRBV7-6 and TRBJ2-5, reads GAGVSQSPRYKVTKRGQDVALRCDPISGHVSLYWYRQALGQGPEFLTYFNYEAQQDKSGLPNDRFSAERPEGSISTLTIQRTEQRDSAMYRCASSPGGPTQYFGPGTRLLVL.

This clonotype came up many times. The V and J genes are TRBV4-1 and TRBJ2-7; D perhaps matches TRBD1 (6 bases). Trimming took off 0 bases at V and 3 bases at J, with 21 bases between the two ends. This CDR3 is 18 amino acids long. The germline gives CDR1 MGHRA, CDR2 YSYEKL. As DNA, the CDR3 is TGCGCCAGCAGCCAAGAGATCTCAGGGGCCCACCTCCTCTACGAGCAGTACTTC. This codes for CASSQEISGAHLLYEQYF.

There are many counts of this clonotype. V usage is TRBV20-1 and J usage is TRBJ1-2; D not resolved. The CDR3 contains 11 residues. The germline gives CDR1 DFQATT, CDR2 SNEGSKA (reference sequence). Trimming removed 6 bases at V and 4 bases at J, with 9 bases between. CDR3: CSAAQIYGYTF. The DNA for the CDR3 is TGCAGTGCCGCACAGATCTATGGCTACACCTTC.

This clonotype was seen ten or more times. This chain joins TRBV15 and TRBJ2-7; tentatively, D is TRBD1 or TRBD2 (5 bases each). The germline CDR1 and CDR2 sequences are LNHNV and YYDKDF (reference sequence). The CDR3 totals 13 residues. Trimming took off 5 bases at V and 2 bases at J, with 10 bases between the two ends. CDR3 in amino acids: CATSSGPTYEQYF. In DNA form, the CDR3 reads TGTGCCACCAGCTCGGGGCCCACCTACGAGCAGTACTTC.

This clonotype was picked up many times. V gene TRBV5-1 combines with J gene TRBJ2-7; TRBD1 might be the D (7 bases). Germline V CDR1 and CDR2: SGHRS, YFSETQ. The CDR3 is 14 amino acids. V lost 4 bases and J 3 bases, leaving 14 bases between the germline ends. The CDR3 here is CASSPAGQYYEQYF. The CDR3 region has the DNA TGCGCCAGCAGCCCTGCGGGACAGTACTACGAGCAGTACTTC.